The T cell receptor (beta chain) described here comes from a study of regulatory T cells in long-lasting Graves disease. The CDR3 contains 12 residues. Trimming removed 6 bases from V and 8 bases from J, with 10 bases in between. Study-wide findings and caveats: Because few samples were included, accuracy may have been lower.

For TCR beta, libraries came from iRepertoire HTBI primers and Arm-PCR of CDR3 regions. TCRdb analysed the multiplex PCR reads with MiXCR anew, one entry per CDR3 protein. The table lists 200,000 to 250,000 distinct CDR3 sequences, less than 20% of them singletons. This clonotype was seen repeatedly, ten times or more. Its antigen is unidentified. Time point indicated: newly diagnosed GD, antithyroid drugs for less than 3 months. Researchers made the TCR library from RNA that was extracted from PBMCs. Patients of an endocrinology department in Xi'an, China, were included. This sample also belongs to another study, concerning T cells in Graves' hyperthyroidism and ophthalmopathy. As that study records: Researchers ran a first-round RT-PCR on the TCR CDR3 using the HTBI primer set. Ophthalmopathy was predicted by the model a median of roughly 6 months ahead of onset.

The rearrangement links TRBV12-3 or TRBV12-4 to TRBJ1-4; D is unresolved. The sequencing here drew on peripheral blood mononuclear cells (PBMCs), taken at new diagnosis, from a patient treated with antithyroid drugs. This sequence originates from a woman aged 30 to 39 with Graves disease. The CDR3 DNA follows: TGTGCCAGCAGCCTCCGGGAGGAAAAACTGTTTTTT. Amino acid sequence: CASSLREEKLFF.